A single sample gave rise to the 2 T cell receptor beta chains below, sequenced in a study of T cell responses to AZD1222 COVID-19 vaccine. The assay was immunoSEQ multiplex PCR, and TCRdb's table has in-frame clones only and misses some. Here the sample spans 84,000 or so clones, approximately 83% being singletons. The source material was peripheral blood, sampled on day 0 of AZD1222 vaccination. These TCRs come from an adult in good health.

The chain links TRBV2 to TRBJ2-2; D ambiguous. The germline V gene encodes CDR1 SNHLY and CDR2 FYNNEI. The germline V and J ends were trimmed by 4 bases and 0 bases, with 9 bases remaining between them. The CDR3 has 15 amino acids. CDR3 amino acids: CASSVNPANTGELFF. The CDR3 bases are TGTGCCAGCAGTGTCAACCCCGCGAACACCGGGGAGCTGTTTTTT. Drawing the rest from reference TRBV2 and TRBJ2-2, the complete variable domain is EPEVTQTPSHQVTQMGQEVILRCVPISNHLYFYWYRQILGQKVEFLVSFYNNEISEKSEIFDDQFSVERPDGSNFTLKIRSTKLEDSAMYFCASSVNPANTGELFFGEGSRLTVL.

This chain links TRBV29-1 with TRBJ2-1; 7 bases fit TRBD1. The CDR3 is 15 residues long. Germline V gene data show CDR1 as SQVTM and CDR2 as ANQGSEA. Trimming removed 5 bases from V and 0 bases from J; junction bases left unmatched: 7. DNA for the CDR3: TGCAGCGTTAGGACAGGCGGCAGCTCCTACAATGAGCAGTTCTTC. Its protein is CSVRTGGSSYNEQFF.